This TCR beta chain was sequenced in a study of T cells after posttransplantation cyclophosphamide. This clone was detected many times. Sequencing was performed with immunoSEQ multiplex PCR; in TCRdb, only in-frame clones are kept and a portion is missing. The profile covers tens of thousands of clones, none occurring a single time. A marrow graft followed busulfan-fludarabine conditioning, with cyclophosphamide on days +3 and +4. The germline CDR1 and CDR2 sequences are SGHTA and FQGNSA. V was trimmed by 5 bases and J by 4 bases, leaving 17 bases between them. CDR3 length: 15 amino acids. The receptor was isolated from a male patient younger than 35 who received an allogeneic stem cell transplant from a related donor, was CMV-positive, and had no GVHD. Some T cells could come from the graft donor. Sample: PBMCs, taken after allogeneic stem cell transplant with posttransplant cyclophosphamide. This sequence joins TRBV7-2 and TRBJ1-1; weak D call: TRBD1 (6 bases). CDR3 in amino acids: CASSINQGRGTEAFF. DNA of the CDR3: TGTGCCAGCAGCATCAATCAGGGGAGGGGCACTGAAGCTTTCTTT.